A selection of T cell receptor beta chains follows, all from one sample in a study of identifying expanded T cells in peripheral blood. Clones were sequenced by immunoSEQ multiplex PCR, and TCRdb holds only the in-frame ones, with some missing. The data contain around 95,000 clones, approximately 88% of them singletons. The specimen was blood. Receptors were obtained from a person aged 18 to 75 in good health. The CDR3 runs from the conserved cysteine through the conserved F or W. Each record gives: CDR3 length, V gene, J gene, CDR3 protein.

15	TRBV27	TRBJ2-7	CASRRLALPFYEQYF
18	TRBV19	TRBJ1-1	CASSRTRDRGAWNTEAFF
18	TRBV13	TRBJ2-7	CASSAGTSNPHPTREQYF
14	TRBV18	TRBJ2-3	CASSLKGGADTQYF
12	TRBV6-5	TRBJ1-1	CASGSTGEEAFF
12	TRBV7-2	TRBJ1-2	CASSFSNYGYTF
15	TRBV7-9	TRBJ2-7	CASSLGTAPSYEQYF
15	TRBV7-6	TRBJ2-2	CASSLGVANTGELFF
13	TRBV19	TRBJ1-1	CASSKQGALEAFF
11	TRBV7-9	TRBJ1-3	CASSRGDTIYF
13	TRBV18	TRBJ2-7	CASSPPSSYEQYF
13	TRBV4-2	TRBJ1-1	CASSLKGGLEAFF
11	TRBV6-6	TRBJ2-7	CASGIHYEQYF
16	TRBV4-3	TRBJ2-2	CASSQEAGRPAGELFF
16	TRBV15	TRBJ2-7	CATSRRGTAYSYEQYF
14	TRBV4-1	TRBJ1-2	CASSRDSSNYGYTF
15	TRBV6-1	TRBJ1-3	CASSSPGQGVNTIYF
14	TRBV11-3	TRBJ2-7	CASSLSGPTYEQYF
14	TRBV6-1	TRBJ1-2	CASLNRGHNYGYTF
14	TRBV6-5	TRBJ2-7	CASSSPGLNYEQYF
13	TRBV7-7	TRBJ1-5	CASSQGENQPQHF
15	TRBV19	TRBJ2-7	CASSLRLAGTYEQYF
17	TRBV11-2	TRBJ2-1	CASSLVLGEGSYNEQFF
15	TRBV25-1	TRBJ1-2	CASSESYREKDGYTF
17	TRBV7-9	TRBJ2-4	CASSLAQGSIAKNIQYF
13	TRBV5-1	TRBJ1-1	CASSFKVNTEAFF
14	TRBV19	TRBJ2-7	CASRPLAGGAEQYF
13	TRBV6-4	TRBJ1-2	CASSDSGTRGYTF
15	TRBV27	TRBJ2-1	CASSWGTSSYNEQFF
11	TRBV18	TRBJ1-4	CASSPGEKLFF